A single sample is the source of the 24 T cell receptor beta chains below, sequenced in a study of T cell repertoires in cytomegalovirus infection. The antigens of these receptors remain unknown. TCRdb re-called the reads through MiXCR, storing one row per CDR3 protein. The data contain hundreds of thousands of distinct CDR3 sequences, over 25% of them singletons. Sequencing used cultured CD8+ T cells from PBMCs, obtained from culture after CMV antigen stimulation. Every receptor here comes from a human donor in good health (CMV status not recorded). Some clones in this sample may be carry-over from other donors' samples.

The chain recombines TRBV6-2 or TRBV6-3 with TRBJ2-3, with 7 bases that match TRBD2. The CDR3 length is 16 residues. The J segment lost 5 bases and the V segment lost 2 bases, leaving 10 bases of the junction unmatched. Looked up from germline, CDR1 is MNHEY and CDR2 is SVGEGT. The CDR3 is CASSYEQAGLGDTQYF. DNA for the CDR3: TGTGCCAGCAGTTACGAGCAAGCGGGGTTGGGAGATACGCAGTATTTT.

The chain links TRBV6-1 to TRBJ1-1, with D unresolved. CDR1 MNHNS and CDR2 SASEGT come from the germline V gene. CDR3 length: 11 residues. V was trimmed by 10 bases and J by 8 bases, leaving 14 bases between them. The DNA for the CDR3 is TGTGCCATCAATGGACCGACCGAAGCTTTCTTT. It specifies CAINGPTEAFF.

The chain is built from TRBV3-1 and TRBJ1-1, with D unresolved. Germline-derived CDR1 and CDR2 are LGHDT and YNNKEL (reference sequence). V lost 0 bases and J lost 0, with 11 bases in between. The CDR3 has 16 amino acids. The CDR3 nucleotides are TGTGCCAGCAGCCAAGAAAGGGCATCAATGAACACTGAAGCTTTCTTT. It is translated as CASSQERASMNTEAFF.

V usage is TRBV3-1 and J usage is TRBJ1-1; 7 bases are a match to TRBD1. V was pared by 4 bases and J by 11 bases, with 10 bases of the junction left unmatched. CDR3 size: 13 residues. Germline CDR1 is LGHDT and CDR2 is YNNKEL (reference sequence). The CDR3 spells CASSPGTALGAFF. The CDR3 DNA reads TGTGCCAGCAGCCCGGGGACAGCCCTTGGGGCTTTCTTT.

The J gene is TRBJ2-7, the V gene TRBV7-9; no reliable D call. The CDR3 sequence is 16 residues long. The ends were cut back, 3 bases at V and 4 bases at J, with 19 bases in the middle. The germline V gene encodes CDR1 SEHNR and CDR2 FQNEAQ (reference sequence). CDR3 sequence: CASSLSPGPTSYEQYV. The CDR3 DNA reads TGTGCCAGCAGCTTGTCCCCGGGTCCCACTTCTTACGAGCAGTACGTC.

The chain combines TRBV6-6 with TRBJ1-1; D perhaps matches TRBD1 (5 bases). CDR1 is MNHNY, CDR2 SVGAGI, per germline (reference sequence). V was cut by 5 bases and J by 3 bases, with 16 bases left in between. This CDR3 comprises 15 residues. CDR3 region: CASSLGRGGDTEAFF. The CDR3 bases are TGTGCCAGCAGTCTTGGACGCGGGGGTGACACTGAAGCTTTCTTT.

This clonotype was observed once. The chain carries TRBV11-1 and TRBJ2-5; 10 bases map to TRBD1. The V segment lost 4 bases and the J segment 4 bases; nucleotides outside the gene matches: 6. Germline loops: CDR1 SGHAT, CDR2 FQDESV (reference sequence). This CDR3 is 15 amino acids long. The CDR3, as DNA: TGTGCCAGCAGCTGGGGACAGGGGTCAGGAGAGACCCAGTACTTC. Amino acid sequence: CASSWGQGSGETQYF.

This clonotype was observed a handful of times. The chain couples TRBV7-6 to TRBJ2-6, with 9 bases fitting TRBD1. This CDR3 comprises 16 residues. Trimming took 5 bases from V and 3 from J; bases not matched to a gene: 5. Per the germline V gene, CDR1 is SGHVS and CDR2 is FNYEAQ. CDR3 sequence (DNA): TGTGCCAGCAGCCCAGGGACAGGGCTTGGGGCCAACGTCCTGACTTTC. Its protein product is CASSPGTGLGANVLTF.

This clonotype has a count of ten or more. The chain has TRBV7-2 and TRBJ1-5, with no clear D. Germline lookup yields CDR1 SGHTA and CDR2 FQGNSA. V was trimmed by 2 bases and J by 3 bases, leaving 8 bases between them. This CDR3 has 14 amino acids. DNA of the CDR3: TGTGCCAGCAGCTTACACGGTCACAATCAGCCCCAGCATTTT. Encoded protein: CASSLHGHNQPQHF. The full variable domain, with the rest looked up from reference TRBV7-2 and TRBJ1-5, is GAGVSQSPSNKVTEKGKDVELRCDPISGHTALYWYRQSLGQGLEFLIYFQGNSAPDKSGLPSDRFSAERTGGSVSTLTIQRTQQEDSAVYLCASSLHGHNQPQHFGDGTRLSIL.

The CDR3, as DNA: TGTGCCAGCAGTTCGGGTGGGCATCTTTACGAGCAGTACTTC. Its protein is CASSSGGHLYEQYF. This rearrangement joins TRBV27 to TRBJ2-7; unclear D gene. Germline-derived CDR1 and CDR2 are MNHEY and SMNVEV (reference sequence). This CDR3 is built from 14 residues. Trimming took off 4 bases at V and 4 bases at J, with 14 bases between the two ends.

The CDR3 is CASSIQGNGGELFF. DNA of the CDR3: TGTGCCAGCAGCATACAGGGTAATGGCGGGGAGCTGTTTTTT. The rearrangement joins TRBV7-6 to TRBJ2-2, with a possible D match to TRBD1 (6 bases). The V end lost 5 bases, the J end lost 7 bases, and 14 bases lay between the germline ends. Germline V lookup: CDR1 SGHVS, CDR2 FNYEAQ. The CDR3 sequence is 14 residues long.

J is TRBJ2-2 and V is TRBV29-1, with a tentative D call TRBD2 (6 bases). Looked up from germline, CDR1 is SQVTM and CDR2 is ANQGSEA. The CDR3 has 12 amino acids. Trimming pared 7 bases from V and 6 bases from J, leaving 12 bases between. CDR3 protein: CSGGSGAGELFF. CDR3 coding DNA: TGCAGCGGAGGGTCGGGAGCCGGGGAGCTGTTTTTT.

This clonotype has at least ten counts. The V and J genes are TRBV7-2 and TRBJ1-2; D not resolved. The CDR3 has 15 residues. V lost 4 bases, J lost 4 bases, and 16 bases lay in between. Germline values: CDR1 SGHTA, CDR2 FQGNSA. The DNA of the CDR3 is TGTGCCAGCAGCTCTGACACTTCCGTGGGCTATGGCTACACCTTC. Translation: CASSSDTSVGYGYTF.

This clonotype was picked up one time. The CDR3 region is CASSQGRGDYNEQFF. CDR3 in DNA: TGTGCCAGCAGCCAAGGGCGGGGGGACTACAATGAGCAGTTCTTC. The J gene is TRBJ2-1, the V gene TRBV16, with TRBD2 matching 8 bases. V lost 2 bases, J lost 3 bases, and 3 bases stayed unmatched. CDR1 and CDR2 from the germline V gene are KGHSY and FQNENV. The CDR3 is made up of 15 amino acids.

This clonotype was detected a few times. The gene calls are TRBV10-3 and TRBJ2-7, with TRBD1 as a possible D gene (6 bases). The ends were cut back, 3 bases at V and 2 bases at J, with 11 bases in the middle. Germline V gene sequence: CDR1 ENHRY, CDR2 SYGVKD. This CDR3 is 14 amino acids long. The CDR3 DNA sequence: TGTGCCATCAGTGACAGGGGACCTCCCTACGAGCAGTACGTC. Its protein product is CAISDRGPPYEQYV.

The chain joins TRBV12-3 or TRBV12-4 to TRBJ1-1; D unresolved. The CDR3 extends over 14 amino acids. The ends were cut back, 6 bases at V and 3 bases at J, with 14 bases in the middle. DNA of the CDR3: TGTGCCAGCAGCCCAGCCGGGATGGACACTGAAGCTTTCTTT. Translating gives CASSPAGMDTEAFF.

As to this clonotype: The junction departs from the called germline gene at one end, perhaps through a read error. The genes are TRBV27 and TRBJ2-5, with D possibly matching TRBD2 (6 bases). Germline lookup yields CDR1 MNHEY and CDR2 SMNVEV (reference sequence). The CDR3 covers 11 residues. DNA for the CDR3: TGTGCCAGCAGTTTTCGGGAGAACCAGTACTTC. It translates to CASSFRENQYF.

The genes are TRBV7-6 and TRBJ2-3; 12 bases line up with TRBD2. Germline V CDR1 and CDR2: SGHVS, FNYEAQ. The junction had 6 bases not matched to a gene; V was cut back by 5 bases and J by 3 bases. The CDR3 contains 16 residues. The CDR3 reads CASSPRTSGTTDTQYF. The CDR3 DNA is TGTGCCAGCAGCCCCCGGACTAGCGGGACGACAGATACGCAGTATTTT.

This chain uses TRBV18 with TRBJ1-2, with D perhaps matching TRBD1 (6 bases). The CDR3 length is 13 residues. The V gene's germline CDR1 is KGHSH and CDR2 LQKENI. V dropped 7 bases and J dropped 0 bases, with 9 bases sitting between them. CDR3: CASLGASNYGYTF. CDR3 nucleotides: TGTGCCAGCTTGGGGGCGTCTAACTATGGCTACACCTTC.

The V call is TRBV12-5, the J call TRBJ1-4; D gene unclear. The CDR3 extends over 16 amino acids. The germline V gene encodes CDR1 LGHNT and CDR2 FRNRAP. V shed 3 bases and J shed 0 bases, with 11 bases lying between them. CDR3 DNA sequence: TGTGCTAGTGGTTTCGTGGGGTCTTCAACTAATGAAAAACTGTTTTTT. Residues: CASGFVGSSTNEKLFF.

As concerns this clonotype: An end of the junction does not agree with germline; a read error may underlie this. The chain uses TRBV7-6 and TRBJ1-1; 9 bases agree with TRBD1. There are 17 residues in the CDR3. Looked up from germline, CDR1 is SGHVS and CDR2 is FNYEAQ. The CDR3 is CASSPSRTGVGNTEVFF. In DNA, the CDR3 is TGTGCCAGCAGCCCTAGCCGGACAGGGGTCGGGAACACTGAAGTTTTCTTT.

The V and J genes are TRBV10-3 and TRBJ2-7; no clear D gene. The ends were cut back, 3 bases at V and 0 bases at J, with 9 bases in the middle. This CDR3 has 14 residues. Germline-derived CDR1 and CDR2 are ENHRY and SYGVKD. The CDR3 DNA reads as TGTGCCATCAGTGACCCCGGCCGCTCCTACGAGCAGTACGTC. Residues: CAISDPGRSYEQYV.

In this sample, this clonotype turned up many times. The chain employs TRBV25-1 and TRBJ2-7, with 10 bases aligning to TRBD1. With V trimmed by 4 bases and J by 4 bases, 1 base remained unmatched. Germline V CDR1 and CDR2: MGHDK, SYGVNS. The CDR3 runs 13 residues. CDR3 amino acids: CASSGDRGYEQYF. Here the CDR3 DNA reads TGTGCCAGCAGTGGGGACAGGGGTTACGAGCAGTACTTC.

V gene TRBV6-8 combines with J gene TRBJ1-4; TRBD1 matches at 8 bases. V lost 5 bases and J lost 5; bases outside the gene matches: 4. The CDR3 extends over 14 amino acids. CDR1 is MNHGY and CDR2 is SAAAGT in the germline V gene. The CDR3 protein is CASSAGGSNEKLFF. In DNA, the CDR3 is TGTGCCAGCAGTGCAGGGGGCTCAAATGAAAAACTGTTTTTT.